This TCR beta chain was identified in a study of cytomegalovirus exposure and HLA in healthy donors. Overall study: The roughly 670 first-cohort repertoires shared a platform with the 120 or so validation repertoires, as reported in a later analysis. Study-wide points: Subsequent analysis revealed that first-cohort TCR clusters tended to co-occur in the roughly 120 validation repertoires. TCR sequences were mostly rare, though some public TCRs occurred in many donors.

Measured with immunoSEQ multiplex PCR; TCRdb has only the in-frame clones, and not every one. This sample has 71,000 or so clones, with roughly 95% found just once. Details on this clone: The antigen is unknown.

The specimen was PBMCs. This clonotype originated in a woman between 18 and 30 years old in good health and CMV-seropositive.

CDR3 DNA sequence: TGTGCCAGCAGTGACGTTGGGCAGGGGCACACCGGGGAGCTGTTTTTT. Its translation: CASSDVGQGHTGELFF. The V call is TRBV2, the J call TRBJ2-2; tentatively, D is TRBD1 (6 bases). Germline V gene data show CDR1 as SNHLY and CDR2 as FYNNEI. V lost 3 bases, J lost 3 bases, and 14 bases lay in between. The CDR3 spans 16 residues.